Below, one TCR beta chain is given with its context. This sample is drawn from a study of blood T cell repertoires in COVID-19. Study overall: Spain, Italy and the United States supplied samples that represented acute and convalescent COVID-19. PBMCs, B-cell-depleted T cells, or T cells provided the cDNA or gDNA that made up the material.

In the original analysis: Amplification of reference gene primers provided the estimated nucleated cell counts. The protocol was immunoSEQ multiplex PCR, while the TCRdb copy is restricted to in-frame clones and leaves out a portion. That table is the source of V, J and clone size, and D and trimming were worked out from the DNA. The table has some 250,000 clones, roughly 87% seen once. The CDR3 covers 14 residues. Between the trimmed V and J ends, which lost 3 bases and 2 bases, there was a span of 11 bases. The germline gives CDR1 SGHAT, CDR2 FQNNGV. This chain connects TRBV11-2 to TRBJ2-7, with TRBD1 as a possible D gene (5 bases). Sequencing was done on a sample of peripheral blood. The sequence was collected from a woman aged 25-40 years with acute or convalescent COVID-19. CDR3 loop: CASSFSQGAYEQYF. For the CDR3, the DNA is TGTGCCAGCAGCTTTTCGCAGGGCGCCTACGAGCAGTACTTC.